This entry features one T cell receptor (beta chain) sequence. The entry originates in a study of blood T cell repertoires in COVID-19. Study-level information: T cells, B-cell-depleted T cells, or PBMCs provided the cDNA or gDNA that served as material.

Original analysis: Quantification of nucleated cells was approximated via reference gene primer amplification. Here immunoSEQ multiplex PCR was the method, and the copy in TCRdb shows in-frame clones only, minus some. That table furnishes V, J and clone size, whereas the DNA furnished D and trimming. The repertoire holds about 140,000 clones, with roughly 88% as singletons. Trimming pared 5 bases from V and 8 bases from J, leaving 19 bases between. Germline V gene lookup returns CDR1 SGHRS and CDR2 YFSETQ. This CDR3 is 15 amino acids long. The receptor comes from a man between 45 and 60 years old who had recovered from COVID-19. This chain links TRBV5-1 with TRBJ2-2; D is possibly TRBD1 (6 bases). The sample taken for sequencing was PBMCs or T cells enriched from blood (not recorded which). The CDR3 DNA is TGCGCCAGCAGGGGTTGGACAGCCTCAGGAGGGGAGCTGTTTTTT. Its protein is CASRGWTASGGELFF.